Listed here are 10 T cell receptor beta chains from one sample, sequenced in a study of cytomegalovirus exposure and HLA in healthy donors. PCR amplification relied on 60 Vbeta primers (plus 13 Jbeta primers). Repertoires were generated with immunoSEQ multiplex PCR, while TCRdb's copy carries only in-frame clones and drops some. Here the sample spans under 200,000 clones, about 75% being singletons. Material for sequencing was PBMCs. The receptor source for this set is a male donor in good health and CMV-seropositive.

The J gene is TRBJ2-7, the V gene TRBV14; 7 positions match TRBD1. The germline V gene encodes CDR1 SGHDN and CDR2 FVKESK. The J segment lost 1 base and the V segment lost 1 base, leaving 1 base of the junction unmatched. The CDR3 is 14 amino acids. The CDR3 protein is CASSQGGQSYEQYF. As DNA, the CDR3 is TGTGCCAGCAGCCAAGGGGGACAGTCCTACGAGCAGTACTTC.

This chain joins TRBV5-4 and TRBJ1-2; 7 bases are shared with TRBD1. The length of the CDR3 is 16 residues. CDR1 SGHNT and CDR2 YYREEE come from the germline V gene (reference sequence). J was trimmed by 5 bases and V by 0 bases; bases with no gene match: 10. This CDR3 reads CASSLAGTELFYGYTF. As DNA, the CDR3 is TGTGCCAGCAGCTTGGCGGGGACAGAACTCTTTTATGGCTACACCTTC. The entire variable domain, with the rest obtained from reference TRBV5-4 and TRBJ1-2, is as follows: ETGVTQSPTHLIKTRGQQVTLRCSSQSGHNTVSWYQQALGQGPQFIFQYYREEENGRGNFPPRFSGLQFPNYSSELNVNALELDDSALYLCASSLAGTELFYGYTFGSGTRLTVV.

DNA for the CDR3: TGTGCCAGCAGTTTATCGGGGGGAGGAACTGAAGCTTTCTTT. It codes for CASSLSGGGTEAFF. The chain joins TRBV27 to TRBJ1-1, with D possibly TRBD1 on 5 matching bases. CDR1 MNHEY and CDR2 SMNVEV come from the germline V gene (reference sequence). V dropped 0 bases and J dropped 5 bases, with 10 bases sitting between them. This CDR3 region has 14 residues.

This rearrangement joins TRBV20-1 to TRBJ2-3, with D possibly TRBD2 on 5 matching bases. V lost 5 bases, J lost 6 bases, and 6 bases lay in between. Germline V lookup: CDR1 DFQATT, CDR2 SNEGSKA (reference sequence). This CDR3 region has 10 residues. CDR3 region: CSAWRDTQYF. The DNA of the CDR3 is TGCAGTGCTTGGAGGGATACGCAGTATTTT.

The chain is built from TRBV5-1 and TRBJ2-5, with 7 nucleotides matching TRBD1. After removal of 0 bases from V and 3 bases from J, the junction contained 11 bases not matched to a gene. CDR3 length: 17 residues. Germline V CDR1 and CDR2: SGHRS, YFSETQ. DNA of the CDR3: TGCGCCAGCAGCTTGGCAGTTAGGGGGCCCATGGAAGAGACCCAGTACTTC. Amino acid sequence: CASSLAVRGPMEETQYF.

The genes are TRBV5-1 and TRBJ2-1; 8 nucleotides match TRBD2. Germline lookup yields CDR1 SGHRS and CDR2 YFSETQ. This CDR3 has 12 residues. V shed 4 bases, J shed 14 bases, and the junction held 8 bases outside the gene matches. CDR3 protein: CASSPTSAAEFF. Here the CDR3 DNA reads TGCGCCAGCAGCCCGACTAGCGCGGCGGAGTTCTTC.

As DNA, the CDR3 is TGTGCCAGCAGCTTAACTAGCGGATACGAGCAGTACTTC. Protein: CASSLTSGYEQYF. The V call is TRBV7-2, the J call TRBJ2-5; 8 bases line up with TRBD2. TRBJ2-7 explains the end of the DNA better; the J call may be wrong. Germline assignment: CDR1 SGHTA and CDR2 FQGNSA. This CDR3 has 13 residues.

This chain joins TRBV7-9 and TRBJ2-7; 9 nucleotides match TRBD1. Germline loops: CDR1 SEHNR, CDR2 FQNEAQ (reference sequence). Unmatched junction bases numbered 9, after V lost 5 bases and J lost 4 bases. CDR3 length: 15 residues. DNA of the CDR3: TGTGCCAGCAGCCCCCGACAGGGGGGAAATTACGAGCAGTACTTC. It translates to CASSPRQGGNYEQYF.

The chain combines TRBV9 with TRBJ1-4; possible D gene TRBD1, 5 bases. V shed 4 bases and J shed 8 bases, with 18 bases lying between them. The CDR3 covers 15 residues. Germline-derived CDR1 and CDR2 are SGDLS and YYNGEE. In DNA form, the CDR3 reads TGTGCCAGCAGCCGCGAAGTCGGGGGATTCGAAAAACTGTTTTTT. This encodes CASSREVGGFEKLFF.

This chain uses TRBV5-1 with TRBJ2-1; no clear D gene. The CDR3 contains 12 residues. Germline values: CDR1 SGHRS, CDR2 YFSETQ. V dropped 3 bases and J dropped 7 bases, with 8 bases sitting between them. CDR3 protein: CASSSRPNEQFF. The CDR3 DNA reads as TGCGCCAGCAGCTCTAGACCAAATGAGCAGTTCTTC.